The 6 T cell receptor beta chains below all came from one sample that was sequenced in a study of a mutant IDH1 vaccine in newly diagnosed glioma. The time point is: week 11, during vaccination. All doses held 300 ug of mutant IDH1 20-mer peptide, with topical imiquimod. Assay: immunoSEQ multiplex PCR; the TCRdb copy retains only in-frame clones and omits some. The sample consists of about 60,000 clones, approximately 80% of them appearing once. Their recognized antigens are unknown. Sequenced material: PBMCs, taken from a glioma patient whose treatment included an IDH1 peptide vaccine. These TCRs come from a man aged 25-45 years with glioma.

V gene TRBV28 combines with J gene TRBJ1-2; unclear D gene. The ends were cut back, 8 bases at V and 4 bases at J, with 17 bases in the middle. CDR1 and CDR2 from the germline V gene are MDHEN and SYDVKM. The CDR3 extends over 14 amino acids. CDR3 loop: CASLTQGRGYGYTF. The CDR3 nucleotides read TGTGCCAGCTTAACTCAAGGGCGCGGCTATGGCTACACCTTC.

The V call is TRBV18, the J call TRBJ2-7; D may be TRBD2 (6 bases). The CDR3 covers 14 residues. In germline, CDR1 is KGHSH, CDR2 LQKENI. The V end was cut by 3 bases, the J end by 4 bases, with 13 bases between. Here the CDR3 DNA reads TGTGCCAGCTCACCCACCCCGGGGGAATACGAGCAGTACTTC. Its translation is CASSPTPGEYEQYF. Combining the CDR3 with reference TRBV18 and TRBJ2-7 gives the whole variable domain NAGVMQNPRHLVRRRGQEARLRCSPMKGHSHVYWYRQLPEEGLKFMVYLQKENIIDESGMPKERFSAEFPKEGPSILRIQQVVRGDSAAYFCASSPTPGEYEQYFGPGTRLTVT.

V usage is TRBV6-5 and J usage is TRBJ2-5; 7 bases are a match to TRBD1. The trim removed 7 bases at V and 0 bases at J, leaving 5 bases unmatched. From germline, CDR1 is MNHEY and CDR2 SVGAGI. The CDR3 consists of 14 residues. CDR3: CASKTGIHQETQYF. The CDR3 DNA follows: TGTGCCAGCAAGACAGGGATTCACCAAGAGACCCAGTACTTC.

The chain has TRBV19 and TRBJ2-1; possible D gene TRBD2, 6 bases. CDR3 size: 19 residues. The germline V gene encodes CDR1 LNHDA and CDR2 SQIVND (reference sequence). V gave up 0 bases and J gave up 1 base, with 19 bases separating them. The chain's CDR3 is CASSIDREGLIKSYNEQFF. In DNA form, the CDR3 reads TGTGCCAGTAGTATAGATCGAGAGGGACTCATAAAATCCTACAATGAGCAGTTCTTC.

This clone was seen only a few times. The rearrangement joins TRBV10-3 to TRBJ2-1; the match to TRBD2 covers 16 bases. The CDR3 is made up of 20 amino acids. CDR1 and CDR2 (germline): ENHRY, SYGVKD. V shed 5 bases, J shed 4 bases, and the junction held 14 bases outside the gene matches. For the CDR3, the DNA is TGTGCCATCAGTTTTCTCCCGCCCGGGACTAGCGGGAGGGGGTACAATGAGCAGTTCTTC. It yields the protein CAISFLPPGTSGRGYNEQFF.

This clone has just a few counts. CDR3 sequence reads: CASSFIGELFF. Here the CDR3 DNA reads TGTGCCAGCAGCTTTATCGGGGAGCTGTTTTTT. This rearrangement joins TRBV7-2 to TRBJ2-2; D remains unclear. Germline loops: CDR1 SGHTA, CDR2 FQGNSA. The CDR3 has 11 amino acids. V dropped 3 bases and J dropped 7 bases, with 3 bases sitting between them.